This T cell receptor (beta chain) was profiled in a study of T cell responses to AZD1222 COVID-19 vaccine. Study-wide points: Donors skewed white British and female; clonal diversity was possibly underestimated.

The germline V gene has CDR1 LNHNV and CDR2 YYDKDF (reference sequence). The CDR3 loop spans 14 amino acids. Trimming took 0 bases from V and 7 from J, leaving 12 bases between them. With respect to this clone: Its antigen is not known.

The protocol was immunoSEQ multiplex PCR, while the TCRdb copy is restricted to in-frame clones and leaves out a portion. The repertoire holds around 100,000 clones, with around 94% as singletons. The chain joins TRBV15 to TRBJ1-2; D is perhaps TRBD1 (6 bases). The source of this sequence is an adult in good health. The source was peripheral blood, collected on day 0 of AZD1222 vaccination. CDR3 nucleotides: TGTGCCACCAGCAGAGACGTGGGGGCTGCTGGCTACACCTTC. Translating it yields CATSRDVGAAGYTF.